This T cell receptor (beta chain) was sequenced during a study of T cell responses to AZD1222 COVID-19 vaccine (dated by TCRdb to the early 2020s). About the full investigation: A total of roughly 240 trial participants underwent TCR sequencing, of whom 207 received two doses of AZD1222 and some 26 received two doses of the MenACWY control vaccine. Trial participants were enrolled by age into subgroups of 18-55, 56-69 and 70-plus years, and around 150, 28 and 57 TCR-sequenced participants, respectively, were included in these subgroups.

About this clone: The target of this receptor is not known. The record has no base qualities; no much larger clone is one base away.

This sample's time point label indicates: baseline before first vaccination. The treatment or condition tag for this specimen amounts to: meningococcal conjugate vaccine given as trial control. Vaccinee samples came from UK trials COV001 and COV002, including a single-blind randomized controlled phase 2/3 trial of AZD1222 (ChAdOx1 nCoV-19) in healthy adults. Trial participant PBMC samples were collected at day 0 and day 28 after the second dose for TCRbeta chain sequencing. What the study reported, not specific to this receptor: Most participants were white British and females outnumbered males, and the authors suggested that clonal diversity may have been underestimated. No day 14 peak-response samples were available, so repertoires were characterized only after the peak T cell response. Reportedly, almost half of the unique spike-specific TCRs recognized epitopes lying outside the regions that are mutated in the B.1.351 and B.1.1.7 variants. Vaccine-associated CD4 TCRs spanned the whole spike protein, with dominant responses in regions 160-218 and 743-854. The 56-69-year group was small, and its depth increase did not reach significance, likely because of low power. Conclusions about previously exposed vaccinees are limited because only a handful of AZD1222 recipients were SARS-CoV-2 seropositive at baseline. After two AZD1222 doses, spike-specific TCR breadth and depth were significantly higher than at day 0 and than in MenACWY recipients.

The CDR3 regions of human TCRbeta chains were subjected to immunosequencing. The authors' pipeline ran thus. Repertoire TCRs were checked for matches against a reference library of SARS-CoV-2-specific TCRs that had been generated using the MIRA antigen-specificity platform. Breadth was defined as the fraction of unique TCRs that were SARS-CoV-2-associated, and depth was defined as the fraction of total T cells that were SARS-CoV-2-associated. Each spike-specific TCR was assigned to its reactive spike region and to a CD4 or CD8 class using the MIRA data. Log10-transformed breadth and depth values were compared by one-way ANOVA with Sidak's multiple comparisons tests. TCRdb retrieved this table from immuneACCESS and kept in-frame rearrangements only. Not all clones are present; in checked studies, unresolved V genes account for under half, and no reason is known for the remainder. That table furnishes V, J and clone size, whereas the DNA furnished D and trimming. This sample lists around 160,000 clones; over 80% were detected once. Around 2.8% of the sample goes to the ten largest clones.

This clonotype originated in an adult in good health. Material: peripheral blood, obtained on day 0 of MenACWY control vaccination.

The DNA is TGTGCCAGCAGCAAAGCCACACGAGGGGAAAACTACGAGCAGTACTTC. The resulting protein is CASSKATRGENYEQYF. The rearranged segments are TRBV21-1 and TRBJ2-7. TRBV21-1 is labeled a pseudogene. CDR3 length: 16 amino acids, cysteine to phenylalanine. Only the CDR3 DNA is retained, 48 bases long and in frame from the first base.